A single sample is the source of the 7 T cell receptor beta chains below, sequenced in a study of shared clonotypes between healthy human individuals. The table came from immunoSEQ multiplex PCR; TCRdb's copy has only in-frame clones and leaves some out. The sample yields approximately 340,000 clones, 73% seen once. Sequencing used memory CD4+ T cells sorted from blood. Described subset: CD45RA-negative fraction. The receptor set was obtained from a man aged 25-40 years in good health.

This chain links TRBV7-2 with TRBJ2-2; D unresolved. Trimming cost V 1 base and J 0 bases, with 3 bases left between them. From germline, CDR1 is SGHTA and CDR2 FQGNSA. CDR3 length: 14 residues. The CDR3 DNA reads TGTGCCAGCAGCTTAGATCCGAACACCGGGGAGCTGTTTTTT. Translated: CASSLDPNTGELFF.

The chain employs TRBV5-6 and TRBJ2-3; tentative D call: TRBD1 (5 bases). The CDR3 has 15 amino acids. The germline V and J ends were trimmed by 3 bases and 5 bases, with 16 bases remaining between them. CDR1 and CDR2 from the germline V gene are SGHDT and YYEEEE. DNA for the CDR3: TGTGCCAGCAGCTCCCATTACGCTAGGGGAGATACGCAGTATTTT. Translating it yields CASSSHYARGDTQYF. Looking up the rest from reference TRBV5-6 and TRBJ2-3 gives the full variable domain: DAGVTQSPTHLIKTRGQQVTLRCSPKSGHDTVSWYQQALGQGPQFIFQYYEEEERQRGNFPDRFSGHQFPNYSSELNVNALLLGDSALYLCASSSHYARGDTQYFGPGTRLTVL.

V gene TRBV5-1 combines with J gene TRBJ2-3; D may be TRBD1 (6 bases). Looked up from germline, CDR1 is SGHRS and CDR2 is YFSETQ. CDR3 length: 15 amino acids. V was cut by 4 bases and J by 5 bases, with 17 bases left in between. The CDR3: CASSDGQSREDTQYF. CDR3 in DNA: TGCGCCAGCAGCGACGGACAGAGTCGGGAAGATACGCAGTATTTT.

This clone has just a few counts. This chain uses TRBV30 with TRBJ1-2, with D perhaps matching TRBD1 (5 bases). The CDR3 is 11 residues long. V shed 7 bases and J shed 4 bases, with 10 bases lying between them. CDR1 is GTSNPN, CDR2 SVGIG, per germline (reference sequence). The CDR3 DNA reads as TGTGCCTCCGGGCAGGGCTATGGCTACACCTTC. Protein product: CASGQGYGYTF.

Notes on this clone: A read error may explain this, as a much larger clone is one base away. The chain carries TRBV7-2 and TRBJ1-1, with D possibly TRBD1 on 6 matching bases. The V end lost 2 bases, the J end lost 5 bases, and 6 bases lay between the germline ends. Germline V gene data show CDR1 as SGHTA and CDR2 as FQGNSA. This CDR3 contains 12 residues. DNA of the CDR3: TGTGCCAGCAGCTTAAGGGGGACTGAAGCTTTCTTT. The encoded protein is CASSLRGTEAFF.

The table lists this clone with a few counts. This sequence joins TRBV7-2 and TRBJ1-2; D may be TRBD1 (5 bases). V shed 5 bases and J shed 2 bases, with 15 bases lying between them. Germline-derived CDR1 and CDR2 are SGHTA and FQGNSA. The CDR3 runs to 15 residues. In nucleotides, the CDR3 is TGTGCCAGCAGCCCCCAGGGAAGTCGAAACTATGGCTACACCTTC. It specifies CASSPQGSRNYGYTF.

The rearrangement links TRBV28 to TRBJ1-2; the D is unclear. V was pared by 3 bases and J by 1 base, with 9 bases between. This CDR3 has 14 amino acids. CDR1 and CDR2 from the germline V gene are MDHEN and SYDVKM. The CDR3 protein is CASSFYGDNYGYTF. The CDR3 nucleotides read TGTGCCAGCAGTTTTTACGGAGATAACTATGGCTACACCTTC.